The rows below give T cell receptor beta chains drawn from one sample of a study of blood T cell repertoires in COVID-19. The table came from immunoSEQ multiplex PCR; TCRdb's copy has only in-frame clones and leaves some out. In the table there are a few hundred thousand clones, about four fifths of which are singletons. The sequenced sample consisted of peripheral blood. The receptors were sampled from a person aged 65-85 years with COVID-19, enrolled during active disease. The CDR3 runs from the conserved cysteine through the conserved F or W. D genes are given only for firm matches. A clone size is listed for some rows: how often the clone was seen (once, few, many), or a class if it is expanded.

v_gene: TRBV6-5
j_gene: TRBJ1-2
d_gene: TRBD1
abundance: few
CDR3nt: TGTGCCAGCAGCCCGACAGGGGTTAGCTATGGCTACACCTTC
CDR3aa: CASSPTGVSYGYTF

v_gene: TRBV3-1/TRBV3-2
j_gene: TRBJ1-1
d_gene: .
abundance: .
CDR3nt: TGTGCCAGCACTTCCACATTGAACACTGAAGCTTTCTTT
CDR3aa: CASTSTLNTEAFF

v_gene: TRBV11-2
j_gene: TRBJ1-3
d_gene: .
abundance: .
CDR3nt: TGTGCCAGCAGCGACTTTCGAAACACCATATATTTT
CDR3aa: CASSDFRNTIYF

v_gene: TRBV21-1
j_gene: TRBJ1-6
d_gene: .
abundance: .
CDR3nt: TGTGCCAGCATCCCGCGGGACCCCAACCGAAAGAGCTCCTATAATTCACCCCTCCACTTT
CDR3aa: CASIPRDPNRKSSYNSPLHF

v_gene: TRBV7-2
j_gene: TRBJ2-1
d_gene: TRBD2
abundance: .
CDR3nt: TGTGCCAGCAGCCCGAGGACTAGCGGGTTCAATGAGCAGTTCTTC
CDR3aa: CASSPRTSGFNEQFF

v_gene: TRBV7-6
j_gene: TRBJ2-3
d_gene: .
abundance: .
CDR3nt: TGTGCCAGCAGCAGGGGGGGGCTGGTGGGCACAGATACGCAGTATTTT
CDR3aa: CASSRGGLVGTDTQYF

v_gene: TRBV6-2/TRBV6-3
j_gene: TRBJ2-1
d_gene: .
abundance: .
CDR3nt: TGTGCCAGCAGCTTATGGCAATACAATGAGCAGTTCTTC
CDR3aa: CASSLWQYNEQFF

v_gene: TRBV7-2
j_gene: TRBJ1-5
d_gene: TRBD1
abundance: .
CDR3nt: TGTGCCAGCAGCTTGACTACGGACAGGGGATATCAGCCCCAGCATTTT
CDR3aa: CASSLTTDRGYQPQHF

v_gene: TRBV15
j_gene: TRBJ2-3
d_gene: TRBD2
abundance: .
CDR3nt: TGTGCCACCAGCAGAGGGGGAGCGGGGACAGATACGCAGTATTTT
CDR3aa: CATSRGGAGTDTQYF

v_gene: TRBV5-1
j_gene: TRBJ2-3
d_gene: TRBD2
abundance: .
CDR3nt: TGCGCCAGCAGCCTGGGACTAGCGATAAATTCAGATACGCAGTATTTT
CDR3aa: CASSLGLAINSDTQYF

v_gene: TRBV5-4
j_gene: TRBJ2-3
d_gene: TRBD2
abundance: .
CDR3nt: TGTGCCAGCAGCTTCTTAGCGGGCTTCTCCTCCACAGATACGCAGTATTTT
CDR3aa: CASSFLAGFSSTDTQYF

v_gene: TRBV29-1
j_gene: TRBJ2-5
d_gene: TRBD2
abundance: .
CDR3nt: TGCAGCGTTGAAGATTGGCTAGCGGGGGGGCAAGAGACCCAGTACTTC
CDR3aa: CSVEDWLAGGQETQYF

v_gene: TRBV28
j_gene: TRBJ1-1
d_gene: .
abundance: .
CDR3nt: TGTGCCACGTCCGGGACACCCAACACTGAAGCTTTCTTT
CDR3aa: CATSGTPNTEAFF

v_gene: TRBV28
j_gene: TRBJ2-3
d_gene: .
abundance: .
CDR3nt: TGTGCCAGCAGCCCTCGACAGGTCCCAGATACGCAGTATTTT
CDR3aa: CASSPRQVPDTQYF

v_gene: TRBV27
j_gene: TRBJ2-3
d_gene: .
abundance: .
CDR3nt: TGTGCCAGCAGTTCTTGGCCAGATACGCAGTATTTT
CDR3aa: CASSSWPDTQYF

v_gene: TRBV7-8
j_gene: TRBJ2-3
d_gene: .
abundance: .
CDR3nt: TGTGCCAGCAGCGAAACAGGGTCTGGCACAGATACGCAGTATTTT
CDR3aa: CASSETGSGTDTQYF

v_gene: TRBV7-2
j_gene: TRBJ1-5
d_gene: .
abundance: .
CDR3nt: TGTGCCAGCAGCTTGTGGGGGGGGGCTGGCAATCAGCCCCAGCATTTT
CDR3aa: CASSLWGGAGNQPQHF

v_gene: TRBV7-2
j_gene: TRBJ1-1
d_gene: .
abundance: .
CDR3nt: TGTGCCAGCAAGCAGGGGCGGAACACTGAAGCTTTCTTT
CDR3aa: CASKQGRNTEAFF

v_gene: TRBV14
j_gene: TRBJ2-7
d_gene: .
abundance: .
CDR3nt: TGTGCCAGCAGCCAAGCTAGAGGCGGCGAGCAGTACTTC
CDR3aa: CASSQARGGEQYF

v_gene: TRBV28
j_gene: TRBJ2-5
d_gene: TRBD2
abundance: .
CDR3nt: TGTGCCAGCAGTTCCTCGGGACTAGCGGGAGTTCAAGAGACCCAGTACTTC
CDR3aa: CASSSSGLAGVQETQYF

v_gene: TRBV4-3
j_gene: TRBJ2-5
d_gene: TRBD2
abundance: .
CDR3nt: TGCGCCAGCAGCCAAGACACGGGGGGGTTTGGGGAGACCCAGTACTTC
CDR3aa: CASSQDTGGFGETQYF

v_gene: TRBV5-5
j_gene: TRBJ2-5
d_gene: TRBD1
abundance: once
CDR3nt: TGTGCCAGCAGCCGAGACAGGGGGCAGGGAGAGACCCAGTACTTC
CDR3aa: CASSRDRGQGETQYF

v_gene: TRBV2
j_gene: TRBJ1-5
d_gene: .
abundance: .
CDR3nt: TGTGCCAGCAGAAGGGGGGGTGGGCAGCCCCAGCATTTT
CDR3aa: CASRRGGGQPQHF

v_gene: TRBV6-4
j_gene: TRBJ2-1
d_gene: TRBD1
abundance: .
CDR3nt: TGTGCCAGCAGTGACTCGTTCAGGGGGAGCGATGAGCAGTTCTTC
CDR3aa: CASSDSFRGSDEQFF

v_gene: TRBV6-1
j_gene: TRBJ1-5
d_gene: TRBD1
abundance: .
CDR3nt: TGTGCCAGCAGTGAATGGACAGGGGGTACTCAGCCCCAGCATTTT
CDR3aa: CASSEWTGGTQPQHF

v_gene: TRBV14
j_gene: TRBJ2-2
d_gene: .
abundance: .
CDR3nt: TGTGCCAGCAGCCTGTTGAGGGTGGCCGGGGAGCTGTTTTTT
CDR3aa: CASSLLRVAGELFF

v_gene: TRBV11-3
j_gene: TRBJ2-5
d_gene: .
abundance: .
CDR3nt: TGTGCCAGCAGCTTAGGAGGAGGGAGAGAGACCCAGTACTTC
CDR3aa: CASSLGGGRETQYF

v_gene: TRBV10-3
j_gene: TRBJ2-3
d_gene: TRBD2
abundance: .
CDR3nt: TGTGCCATCAGTGACCTGGCTAGCGGGGGGTCGGATACGCAGTATTTT
CDR3aa: CAISDLASGGSDTQYF

v_gene: TRBV10-3
j_gene: TRBJ2-4
d_gene: .
abundance: .
CDR3nt: TGTGCCATCAGTGAGTCGCCTGCGCTTACCGAAAACATTCAGTACTTC
CDR3aa: CAISESPALTENIQYF

v_gene: TRBV11-3
j_gene: TRBJ2-2
d_gene: TRBD2
abundance: .
CDR3nt: TGTGCCAGCAGCTTTTTCGGAGCGGGGTCGAACACCGGGGAGCTGTTTTTT
CDR3aa: CASSFFGAGSNTGELFF

v_gene: TRBV28
j_gene: TRBJ1-2
d_gene: .
abundance: .
CDR3nt: TGTGCCAGCAGCCGTGGTACAGGCCCCTATGGCTACACCTTC
CDR3aa: CASSRGTGPYGYTF

v_gene: TRBV7-9
j_gene: TRBJ2-3
d_gene: TRBD2
abundance: .
CDR3nt: TGTGCCAGCAGCTTAGTTACCGGGACTAGGGATACGCAGTATTTT
CDR3aa: CASSLVTGTRDTQYF

v_gene: TRBV3-1/TRBV3-2
j_gene: TRBJ2-1
d_gene: TRBD2
abundance: .
CDR3nt: TGTGCCAGCAGCCAACGCGGGAGTAGCAATGAGCAGTTCTTC
CDR3aa: CASSQRGSSNEQFF

v_gene: TRBV7-2
j_gene: TRBJ2-1
d_gene: .
abundance: .
CDR3nt: TGTGCCAGCAGCCTGCTGGGGGGCTCCTACAATGAGCAGTTCTTC
CDR3aa: CASSLLGGSYNEQFF

v_gene: TRBV6-6
j_gene: TRBJ2-2
d_gene: TRBD2
abundance: .
CDR3nt: TGTGCCAGCAGTAGGACTAGCGGGATGAACACCGGGGAGCTGTTTTTT
CDR3aa: CASSRTSGMNTGELFF

v_gene: TRBV28
j_gene: TRBJ2-7
d_gene: .
abundance: .
CDR3nt: TGTGCCGGCAGTCCCCGGGACACCTCCTACGAGCAGTACTTC
CDR3aa: CAGSPRDTSYEQYF

v_gene: TRBV5-1
j_gene: TRBJ2-3
d_gene: .
abundance: .
CDR3nt: TGCGCCAGCAGCCCACAACCTGGGGGCACTCATACGCAGTATTTT
CDR3aa: CASSPQPGGTHTQYF

v_gene: TRBV9
j_gene: TRBJ2-7
d_gene: .
abundance: .
CDR3nt: TGTGCCAGCAGCCTCAGACTAGGGCCCTACGAGCAGTACTTC
CDR3aa: CASSLRLGPYEQYF

v_gene: TRBV6-1
j_gene: TRBJ1-5
d_gene: TRBD1
abundance: .
CDR3nt: TGTGCCAGCAGTGAATTGAAGGGGGCCCTCAATCAGCCCCAGCATTTT
CDR3aa: CASSELKGALNQPQHF

v_gene: TRBV7-2
j_gene: TRBJ2-7
d_gene: .
abundance: .
CDR3nt: TGTGCCAGCAGCCCAATTCCGGGAATAGGCGAGCAGTACTTC
CDR3aa: CASSPIPGIGEQYF

v_gene: TRBV7-9
j_gene: TRBJ2-7
d_gene: .
abundance: .
CDR3nt: TGTGCCAGCAGCTTGAGCGGAACCTACGAGCAGTACTTC
CDR3aa: CASSLSGTYEQYF

v_gene: TRBV28
j_gene: TRBJ1-5
d_gene: .
abundance: .
CDR3nt: TGTGCCGCAGCGGGGCAGGGACGTCAGCCCCAGCATTTT
CDR3aa: CAAAGQGRQPQHF

v_gene: TRBV24-1
j_gene: TRBJ1-3
d_gene: TRBD1
abundance: .
CDR3nt: TGTGCCACCAGCCCTAAAGGGGGACAGGGAAAGAGAAACACCATATATTTT
CDR3aa: CATSPKGGQGKRNTIYF

v_gene: TRBV5-6
j_gene: TRBJ2-3
d_gene: TRBD1
abundance: .
CDR3nt: TGTGCCAGCAGCGCCCCAGGGGGATCCCGCACAGATACGCAGTATTTT
CDR3aa: CASSAPGGSRTDTQYF